These 14 T cell receptor beta chains were sequenced from one sample in a study of T cells in localized non-small cell lung cancer. Produced via immunoSEQ multiplex PCR; TCRdb's table is partial and in-frame only. Here the sample spans around 2,600 clones, about 25% being singletons. The sample in question was lung tumor tissue, obtained before any cancer treatment. These TCRs come from a man between 35 and 75 years old with stage I squamous cell lung carcinoma.

This chain joins TRBV28 and TRBJ1-2, with TRBD1 matching over 9 bases. With 6 bases clipped from V and 7 bases from J, the junction kept 12 bases outside the gene matches. This CDR3 is 15 amino acids long. Germline loops: CDR1 MDHEN, CDR2 SYDVKM. The CDR3 nucleotides read TGTGCCAGCAGAACAGAATCGACAGGGGGTAGTGGCTACACCTTC. Protein sequence: CASRTESTGGSGYTF.

In its sample, this clone ranks as large. The genes are TRBV6-8 and TRBJ1-4, with a weak D call TRBD1 (6 bases). The CDR3 length is 13 residues. In germline, CDR1 is MNHGY, CDR2 SAAAGT. The germline V and J ends were trimmed by 6 bases and 3 bases, with 8 bases remaining between them. CDR3: CASRDSPNEKLFF. In DNA, the CDR3 is TGTGCCAGCAGGGACAGTCCTAATGAAAAACTGTTTTTT.

The rearrangement links TRBV15 to TRBJ2-2; 7 bases map to TRBD2. Germline trimming cut 1 base from V and 4 bases from J; bases unmatched to any gene: 0. The CDR3 has 14 residues. The germline V gene has CDR1 LNHNV and CDR2 YYDKDF (reference sequence). As DNA, the CDR3 is TGTGCCACCAGCAGAGGGGGGGGCACCGGGGAGCTGTTTTTT. It encodes CATSRGGGTGELFF.

The V and J genes are TRBV15 and TRBJ1-3; D is uncertain. V was clipped by 0 bases and J by 0 bases, with 9 bases between them. Germline V lookup: CDR1 LNHNV, CDR2 YYDKDF (reference sequence). The CDR3 consists of 16 residues. This CDR3 is CATSRDPRSSGNTIYF. The DNA for the CDR3 is TGTGCCACCAGCAGAGACCCGCGATCCTCTGGAAACACCATATATTTT.

In this sample, this clone turned up a few times. CDR3 DNA: TGTGCCAGTAAACGAACCAGCTCTGGAAACACCATATATTTT. Amino acid sequence: CASKRTSSGNTIYF. This chain links TRBV19 with TRBJ1-3, with unresolved D. The CDR3 is made up of 14 amino acids. Trimming removed 7 bases at V and 0 bases at J, with 10 bases between. Germline V CDR1 and CDR2: LNHDA, SQIVND (reference sequence).

V gene TRBV11-3 combines with J gene TRBJ1-5; possible D gene TRBD1, 5 bases. V lost 3 bases to trimming and J lost 2 bases, with 8 bases between them. This CDR3 comprises 14 residues. Germline values: CDR1 SGHNT, CDR2 YENEEA. The CDR3: CASSLEGGNQPQHF. CDR3 bases: TGTGCCAGCAGCTTGGAAGGGGGCAATCAGCCCCAGCATTTT.

This clone is labeled large. The V gene is TRBV28, the J gene TRBJ1-1; no clear D. V lost 6 bases to trimming and J lost 0 bases, with 8 bases between them. The CDR3 is 13 residues long. Germline CDR1 is MDHEN and CDR2 is SYDVKM. Written as DNA, the CDR3 is TGTGCCAGCAGCCCCCCGATGAACACTGAAGCTTTCTTT. Translating gives CASSPPMNTEAFF.

Judged by abundance, this clone is medium-sized. The rearrangement links TRBV6-8 to TRBJ2-6; D uncertain. The V gene's germline CDR1 is MNHGY and CDR2 SAAAGT. Trimming shortened V by 7 bases and J by 1 base, and 11 bases separated the two germline ends. CDR3 length equals 15 residues. CDR3 amino acids: CASTSLESGANVLTF. As DNA, the CDR3 is TGTGCCAGCACTAGTCTGGAATCTGGGGCCAACGTCCTGACTTTC.

J is TRBJ1-6 and V is TRBV6-8; 7 nucleotides match TRBD1. CDR3 size: 14 residues. Germline V gene sequence: CDR1 MNHGY, CDR2 SAAAGT. V trimming: 6 bases; J trimming: 14 bases; junction bases outside the gene matches: 13. The CDR3 DNA reads TGTGCCAGCAGCCCGGGACAGTTCAGCTCATCCCTCCACTTT. Amino acids: CASSPGQFSSSLHF.

On this clone itself: The read falls 1 residue short of the CDR3 end, and the missing part is taken from the germline J gene. The rearrangement uses TRBV6-1 and TRBJ2-1; TRBD1 aligns across 8 bases. Germline V gene sequence: CDR1 MNHNS, CDR2 SASEGT. V was clipped by 1 base and J by 7 bases; unmatched bases: 6. The CDR3 extends over 15 amino acids. The covered CDR3 bases are TGTGCCAGCAGTGAAGGATGGACAGGGATTAATGAGCAGTTC. This sequence encodes CASSEGWTGINEQF. The whole CDR3 region reads CASSEGWTGINEQFF.

This clone was counted a few times. The chain recombines TRBV6-8 with TRBJ1-2, with no clear D. This CDR3 is 13 amino acids long. Germline V gene lookup returns CDR1 MNHGY and CDR2 SAAAGT. V lost 6 bases, J lost 7 bases, and 15 bases lay in between. CDR3 amino acids: CASSPLGRGGYTF. The CDR3 DNA sequence: TGTGCCAGCAGCCCCCTCGGACGGGGTGGCTACACCTTC.

In its sample, this clone ranks as large (0.1 to 1%). This chain joins TRBV11-3 and TRBJ1-6; D is unclear. Germline V gives CDR1 SGHNT, CDR2 YENEEA. V shed 5 bases and J shed 2 bases, with 10 bases lying between them. CDR3 length equals 15 residues. The CDR3 sequence is CASSMDGAYNSPLHF. In DNA form, the CDR3 reads TGTGCCAGCAGCATGGACGGTGCCTATAATTCACCCCTCCACTTT.

The chain employs TRBV5-1 and TRBJ1-6; 10 bases fit TRBD1. CDR1 SGHRS and CDR2 YFSETQ come from the germline V gene. V was clipped by 3 bases and J by 8 bases; unmatched bases: 5. The CDR3 sequence is 15 residues long. CDR3 protein: CASSYRQGAHSPLHF. CDR3 nucleotides: TGCGCCAGCAGCTACAGACAGGGGGCTCATTCACCCCTCCACTTT.

This clone was picked up a small number of times. The rearrangement uses TRBV19 and TRBJ2-1; D might be TRBD2 (6 bases). Deletions cut 5 bases from V and 12 bases from J, with 26 bases between. CDR1 and CDR2 from the germline V gene are LNHDA and SQIVND (reference sequence). The CDR3 sequence is 16 residues long. The CDR3: CASSRDLKEGLGRQFF. Here the CDR3 DNA reads TGTGCCAGTAGTCGCGACCTGAAGGAGGGATTAGGAAGGCAGTTCTTC.